The source of this T cell receptor (beta chain) is a study of blood T cells in healthy people across ages. Findings of the study overall: Versus aged donors, long-lived donors had higher diversity and more naive CD4+ cells.

V was clipped by 5 bases and J by 7 bases; unmatched bases: 12. Germline CDR1 MNHEY, CDR2 SVGAGI. This CDR3 spans 16 amino acids. Isolation yielded PBMCs, at least 7 million per sample, in every case. Next came a second PCR, run for roughly 6 to 11 cycles, which used a sample-barcoded 5' primer along with a J-beta primer mix. There were at least 3 million CDR3-containing paired-end reads obtained from each sample. MiXCR was run by TCRdb on the 5' RACE reads, yielding one entry per CDR3 protein. The sample contains roughly 680,000 distinct CDR3 sequences, over 40% of which appear only once. This clonotype was counted a single time. Its antigen is unidentified.

The chain joins TRBV6-5 to TRBJ1-2; the match to TRBD1 covers 11 bases. The sample consisted of blood. This TCR came from a woman older than 75 in good health. The CDR3 region has the DNA TGTGCCAGCAGTACCCATCCGGGACAGGGGGATCGTGGCTACACCTTC. This gives the protein CASSTHPGQGDRGYTF.